Shown below are 24 T cell receptor beta chains from a single sample sequenced in a study of T cell clonotyping in hematopoietic cell transplantation. This table comes from immunoSEQ multiplex PCR, and its TCRdb copy is limited to in-frame clones, with some not included. Of about 29,000 clones detected, approximately 90% appear once; the ten largest clones hold roughly 10%. Sample: PBMCs, taken 100 days after allogeneic stem cell transplant. The source is a female patient aged 50-59 years who had an allogeneic stem cell transplant from a related donor, so the T cells may come from the graft donor. Some clones in this sample may be carry-over from other donors' samples.

The rearrangement links TRBV7-6 to TRBJ1-1, with D unresolved. Deletions cut 4 bases from V and 5 bases from J, with 8 bases between. CDR3 length: 12 amino acids. Germline-derived CDR1 and CDR2 are SGHVS and FNYEAQ. The DNA of the CDR3 is TGTGCCAGCAGCTCTCGGACGACTGAAGCTTTCTTT. Translating it yields CASSSRTTEAFF.

This sequence joins TRBV29-1 and TRBJ1-2, with D possibly TRBD1 on 6 matching bases. The CDR3 covers 14 residues. V was pared by 7 bases and J by 0 bases, with 15 bases between. Per the germline V gene, CDR1 is SQVTM and CDR2 is ANQGSEA. The CDR3 sequence is CSAPGAGSNYGYTF. CDR3 sequence (DNA): TGCAGCGCGCCGGGGGCCGGGTCTAACTATGGCTACACCTTC. The full variable domain, completed using reference TRBV29-1 and TRBJ1-2, is SAVISQKPSRDICQRGTSLTIQCQVDSQVTMMFWYRQQPGQSLTLIATANQGSEATYESGFVIDKFPISRPNLTFSTLTVSNMSPEDSSIYLCSAPGAGSNYGYTFGSGTRLTVV.

This chain connects TRBV19 to TRBJ1-2; a possible D gene is TRBD1 (6 bases). The CDR3 spans 15 residues. CDR1 and CDR2 from the germline V gene are LNHDA and SQIVND (reference sequence). Trimming took 8 bases from V and 0 from J, leaving 16 bases between them. Written as DNA, the CDR3 is TGTGCCAGTTACCTACAGGGTGCCTCTAACTATGGCTACACCTTC. Translating gives CASYLQGASNYGYTF. The full variable domain, in which reference TRBV19 and TRBJ1-2 provide the parts outside the CDR3, is DGGITQSPKYLFRKEGQNVTLSCEQNLNHDAMYWYRQDPGQGLRLIYYSQIVNDFQKGDIAEGYSVSREKKESFPLTVTSAQKNPTAFYLCASYLQGASNYGYTFGSGTRLTVV.

The rearrangement joins TRBV7-2 to TRBJ2-3; 13 bases line up with TRBD2. The V and J ends lost 8 bases and 0 bases, in that order; junction bases with no gene match: 8. Per the germline V gene, CDR1 is SGHTA and CDR2 is FQGNSA. There are 17 residues in the CDR3. As DNA, the CDR3 is TGTGCCAGCCTTGGACTAGCGGGGGCGTTTAGCACAGATACGCAGTATTTT. It translates to CASLGLAGAFSTDTQYF.

J is TRBJ2-3 and V is TRBV30; the D call may be TRBD1 or TRBD2 (5 bases each). V dropped 3 bases and J dropped 3 bases, with 16 bases sitting between them. The CDR3 consists of 15 residues. CDR1 and CDR2 from the germline V gene are GTSNPN and SVGIG (reference sequence). CDR3 sequence (DNA): TGTGCCTGGAGCTTAGGGGAGAGATTGACAGATACGCAGTATTTT. Its translation is CAWSLGERLTDTQYF. Combining the CDR3 with reference TRBV30 and TRBJ2-3 gives the whole variable domain SQTIHQWPATLVQPVGSPLSLECTVEGTSNPNLYWYRQAAGRGLQLLFYSVGIGQISSEVPQNLSASRPQDRQFILSSKKLLLSDSGFYLCAWSLGERLTDTQYFGPGTRLTVL.

The chain is built from TRBV6-6 and TRBJ1-2; D is undetermined. CDR1 MNHNY and CDR2 SVGAGI come from the germline V gene (reference sequence). The ends were cut back, 2 bases at V and 6 bases at J, with 13 bases in the middle. This CDR3 comprises 14 residues. The CDR3 nucleotides read TGTGCCAGCAGTTACGGCGCAGGCGGGAATGGCTACACCTTC. It codes for CASSYGAGGNGYTF.

This chain uses TRBV6-5 with TRBJ1-3; no definite D call. Germline loops: CDR1 MNHEY, CDR2 SVGAGI. The CDR3 spans 15 residues. Trimming stripped 10 bases from V and 4 bases from J, with 20 bases between. In DNA, the CDR3 is TGTGCCACACGATCCTACGTAGTGCGCGGAAACACCATATATTTT. Translated: CATRSYVVRGNTIYF.

This chain links TRBV15 with TRBJ2-7; no clear D gene. Trimming removed 5 bases at V and 2 bases at J, with 16 bases between. Per the germline V gene, CDR1 is LNHNV and CDR2 is YYDKDF (reference sequence). CDR3 length equals 15 residues. CDR3 in amino acids: CATSPSSGKPYEQYF. CDR3 nucleotide sequence: TGTGCCACCAGCCCCAGCTCGGGCAAGCCCTACGAGCAGTACTTC.

This rearrangement joins TRBV11-2 to TRBJ2-3; a weak D match, TRBD2 (6 bases). CDR1 is SGHAT, CDR2 FQNNGV, per germline. V lost 5 bases, J lost 3 bases, and 12 bases lay in between. The length of the CDR3 is 14 residues. CDR3 nucleotides: TGTGCCAGCAGCCGTATGACTAGTACAGATACGCAGTATTTT. This sequence encodes CASSRMTSTDTQYF.

The chain carries TRBV27 and TRBJ1-2; tentative D call: TRBD1 (6 bases). Germline V gene lookup returns CDR1 MNHEY and CDR2 SMNVEV (reference sequence). Trimming removed 0 bases from V and 0 bases from J, with 8 bases in between. This CDR3 has 15 residues. This chain's CDR3 is CASSLSRGTNYGYTF. The DNA for the CDR3 is TGTGCCAGCAGTTTATCCAGGGGAACTAACTATGGCTACACCTTC.

CDR3 nucleotide sequence: TGCGCCAGCAGCTTTAAGGGACTAGCAGGCAAAAACATTCAGTACTTC. Protein: CASSFKGLAGKNIQYF. The gene calls are TRBV5-1 and TRBJ2-4; 9 nucleotides match TRBD2. The CDR3 length is 16 residues. Germline assignment: CDR1 SGHRS and CDR2 YFSETQ. V was clipped by 2 bases and J by 3 bases; unmatched bases: 6. Full variable domain (remainder filled in from reference TRBV5-1 and TRBJ2-4): KAGVTQTPRYLIKTRGQQVTLSCSPISGHRSVSWYQQTPGQGLQFLFEYFSETQRNKGNFPGRFSGRQFSNSRSEMNVSTLELGDSALYLCASSFKGLAGKNIQYFGAGTRLSVL.

J is TRBJ2-2 and V is TRBV5-4; TRBD1 is a possible D gene (6 bases). Trimming pared 4 bases from V and 14 bases from J, leaving 12 bases between. CDR1 and CDR2 (germline): SGHNT, YYREEE (reference sequence). The CDR3 sequence is 11 residues long. The CDR3 nucleotides are TGTGCCAGCAGCACACAGGGTAACCTGTTTTTT. The encoded protein is CASSTQGNLFF.

The chain couples TRBV6-1 to TRBJ1-1, with 7 positions matching TRBD1. The length of the CDR3 is 15 residues. Germline lookup yields CDR1 MNHNS and CDR2 SASEGT. Germline trimming cut 6 bases from V and 3 bases from J; bases unmatched to any gene: 10. The CDR3 sequence is CASSARGGRDTEAFF. CDR3 DNA sequence: TGTGCCAGCAGCGCCAGGGGGGGACGGGACACTGAAGCTTTCTTT.

The V gene is TRBV5-1, the J gene TRBJ1-1; D might be TRBD1 (6 bases). The V end lost 0 bases, the J end lost 0 bases, and 6 bases lay between the germline ends. There are 14 residues in the CDR3. Germline V CDR1 and CDR2: SGHRS, YFSETQ. The CDR3 sequence: CASSLGDMNTEAFF. As DNA, the CDR3 is TGCGCCAGCAGCTTGGGGGACATGAACACTGAAGCTTTCTTT.

V and J are TRBV27 and TRBJ1-2, with 9 bases fitting TRBD1. Germline values: CDR1 MNHEY, CDR2 SMNVEV (reference sequence). The CDR3 totals 11 residues. Trimming at V came to 7 bases and at J to 10 bases, leaving 4 bases not matched to a gene. CDR3 region: CASKQGAIYTF. CDR3 nucleotide sequence: TGTGCCAGCAAACAGGGGGCGATCTACACCTTC.

CDR3 DNA sequence: TGTGCCAGCCTGTGGAACACTGAAGCTTTCTTT. It yields the protein CASLWNTEAFF. The chain employs TRBV6-5 and TRBJ1-1, with unresolved D. Germline CDR1 is MNHEY and CDR2 is SVGAGI. This CDR3 has 11 amino acids. The germline V and J ends were trimmed by 8 bases and 1 base, with 5 bases remaining between them.

The chain couples TRBV19 to TRBJ2-1, with 8 positions matching TRBD2. The J segment lost 4 bases and the V segment lost 7 bases, leaving 9 bases of the junction unmatched. Germline lookup yields CDR1 LNHDA and CDR2 SQIVND (reference sequence). This CDR3 region has 15 residues. CDR3 sequence (DNA): TGTGCCAGTACTAAGCGGGGGAATAATTACAATGAGCAGTTCTTC. Amino acid sequence: CASTKRGNNYNEQFF.

The V call is TRBV5-1, the J call TRBJ2-6; D gene unclear. Trimming removed 1 base from V and 0 bases from J, with 8 bases in between. CDR3 length equals 16 residues. In germline, CDR1 is SGHRS, CDR2 YFSETQ. This CDR3 reads CASSLTQSSGANVLTF. DNA of the CDR3: TGCGCCAGCAGCTTGACTCAGTCCTCTGGGGCCAACGTCCTGACTTTC.

V gene TRBV7-9 combines with J gene TRBJ1-2; D gene unclear. V lost 1 base and J lost 6, with 6 bases in between. There are 12 residues in the CDR3. From germline, CDR1 is SEHNR and CDR2 FQNEAQ (reference sequence). The CDR3 bases are TGTGCCAGCAGCTTAGTGGTGGATGGCTACACCTTC. Amino acids: CASSLVVDGYTF.

The chain joins TRBV7-9 to TRBJ2-7; unclear D gene. Per germline, CDR1 SEHNR and CDR2 FQNEAQ (reference sequence). V gave up 5 bases and J gave up 5 bases, with 10 bases separating them. CDR3 length: 12 residues. In DNA form, the CDR3 reads TGTGCCAGCAGCCCTTTCGGAGACGAGCAGTACTTC. Encoded protein: CASSPFGDEQYF.

The CDR3 here is CASSPRQGYSDTQYF. CDR3 coding DNA: TGTGCCAGCAGCCCACGACAGGGATATTCAGATACGCAGTATTTT. The rearrangement links TRBV7-6 to TRBJ2-3, with 7 nucleotides matching TRBD1. This CDR3 has 15 amino acids. J lost 4 bases, V lost 5 bases, and 9 bases had no gene match. Germline CDR1 is SGHVS and CDR2 is FNYEAQ. Together with reference TRBV7-6 and TRBJ2-3, the CDR3 gives the full variable domain: GAGVSQSPRYKVTKRGQDVALRCDPISGHVSLYWYRQALGQGPEFLTYFNYEAQQDKSGLPNDRFSAERPEGSISTLTIQRTEQRDSAMYRCASSPRQGYSDTQYFGPGTRLTVL.

The chain uses TRBV27 and TRBJ2-7; 9 bases match TRBD1. V trimming: 6 bases; J trimming: 2 bases; junction bases outside the gene matches: 5. In germline, CDR1 is MNHEY, CDR2 SMNVEV (reference sequence). This CDR3 has 14 residues. The CDR3 protein is CASRVQGAAYEQYF. DNA of the CDR3: TGTGCCAGCAGAGTACAGGGGGCTGCCTACGAGCAGTACTTC.

The V and J genes are TRBV4-1 and TRBJ1-5; tentatively, D is TRBD1 (6 bases). The CDR3 runs to 20 residues. CDR1 is MGHRA and CDR2 is YSYEKL in the germline V gene. Trimming shortened V by 0 bases and J by 2 bases, and 23 bases separated the two germline ends. In DNA, the CDR3 is TGCGCCAGCAGCCAAGATCCGCCGGGACACGCGAGCCTGGGCAATCAGCCCCAGCATTTT. It specifies CASSQDPPGHASLGNQPQHF.

The chain carries TRBV6-6 and TRBJ1-1, with 7 bases aligning to TRBD1. Germline V lookup: CDR1 MNHNY, CDR2 SVGAGI (reference sequence). J was trimmed by 4 bases and V by 8 bases; bases with no gene match: 7. The CDR3 runs to 13 residues. The CDR3 DNA reads as TGTGCCAGCCACCCAGCAGGGGGCACTGAAGCTTTCTTT. Protein product: CASHPAGGTEAFF.